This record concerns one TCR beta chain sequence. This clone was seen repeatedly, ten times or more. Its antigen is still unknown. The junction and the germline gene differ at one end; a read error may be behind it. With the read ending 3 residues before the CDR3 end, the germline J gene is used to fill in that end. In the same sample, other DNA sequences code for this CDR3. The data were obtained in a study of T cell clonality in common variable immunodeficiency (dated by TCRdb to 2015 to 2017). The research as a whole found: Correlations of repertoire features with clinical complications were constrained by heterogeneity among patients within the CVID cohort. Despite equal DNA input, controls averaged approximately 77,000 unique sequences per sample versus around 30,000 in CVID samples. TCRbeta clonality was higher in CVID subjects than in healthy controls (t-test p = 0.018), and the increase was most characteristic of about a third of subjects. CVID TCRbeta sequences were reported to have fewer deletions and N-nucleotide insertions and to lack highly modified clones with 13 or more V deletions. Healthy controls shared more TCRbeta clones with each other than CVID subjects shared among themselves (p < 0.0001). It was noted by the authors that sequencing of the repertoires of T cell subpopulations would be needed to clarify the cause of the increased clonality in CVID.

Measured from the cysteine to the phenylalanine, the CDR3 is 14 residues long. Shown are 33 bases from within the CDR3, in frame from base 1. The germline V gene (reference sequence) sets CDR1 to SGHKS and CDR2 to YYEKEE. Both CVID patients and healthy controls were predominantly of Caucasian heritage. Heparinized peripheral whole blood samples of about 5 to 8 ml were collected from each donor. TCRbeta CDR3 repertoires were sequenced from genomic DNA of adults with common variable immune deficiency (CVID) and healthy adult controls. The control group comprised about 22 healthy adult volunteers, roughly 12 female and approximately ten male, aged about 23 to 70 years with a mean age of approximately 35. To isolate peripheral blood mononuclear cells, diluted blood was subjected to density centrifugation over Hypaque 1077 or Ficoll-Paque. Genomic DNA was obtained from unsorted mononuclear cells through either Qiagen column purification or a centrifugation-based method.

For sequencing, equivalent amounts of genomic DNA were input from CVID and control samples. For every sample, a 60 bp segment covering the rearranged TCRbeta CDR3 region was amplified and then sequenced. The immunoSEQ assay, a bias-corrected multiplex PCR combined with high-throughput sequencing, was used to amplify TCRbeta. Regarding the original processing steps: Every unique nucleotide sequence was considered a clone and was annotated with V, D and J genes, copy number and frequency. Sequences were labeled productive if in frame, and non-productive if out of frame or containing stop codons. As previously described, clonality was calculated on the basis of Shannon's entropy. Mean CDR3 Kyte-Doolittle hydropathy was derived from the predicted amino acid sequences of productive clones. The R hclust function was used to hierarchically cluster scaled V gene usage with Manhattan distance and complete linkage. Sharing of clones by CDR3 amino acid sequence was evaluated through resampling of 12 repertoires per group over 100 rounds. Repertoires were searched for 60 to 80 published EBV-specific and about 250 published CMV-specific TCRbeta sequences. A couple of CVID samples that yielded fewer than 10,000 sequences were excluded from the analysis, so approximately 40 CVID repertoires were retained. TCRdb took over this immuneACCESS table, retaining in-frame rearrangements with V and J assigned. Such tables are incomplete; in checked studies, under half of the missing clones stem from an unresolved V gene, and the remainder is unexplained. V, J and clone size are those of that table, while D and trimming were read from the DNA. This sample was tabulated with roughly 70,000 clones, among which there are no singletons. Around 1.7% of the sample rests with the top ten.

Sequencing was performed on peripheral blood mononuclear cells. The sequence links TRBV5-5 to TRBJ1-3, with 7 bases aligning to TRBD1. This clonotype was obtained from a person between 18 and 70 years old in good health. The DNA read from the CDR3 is TGTGCCAGCAGCACCGGGACAGACAGAAACACA. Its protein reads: CASSTGTDRNT. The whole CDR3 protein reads CASSTGTDRNTIYF. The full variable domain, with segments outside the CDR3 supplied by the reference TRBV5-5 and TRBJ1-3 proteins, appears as DAGVTQSPTHLIKTRGQQVTLRCSPISGHKSVSWYQQVLGQGPQFIFQYYEKEERGRGNFPDRFSARQFPNYSSELNVNALLLGDSALYLCASSTGTDRNTIYFGEGSWLTVV.